The 13 T cell receptor beta chains given below trace back to one sample, sequenced in a study of blood T cell repertoires in COVID-19. Assay used: immunoSEQ multiplex PCR; TCRdb lists only in-frame clones, some missing. The sample records roughly 100,000 clones, around four fifths being singletons. The source material was peripheral blood. The receptors here all came from a man aged 55 to 69 with acute or convalescent COVID-19.

The rearrangement links TRBV5-6 to TRBJ2-7, with TRBD2 matching 8 bases. The CDR3 consists of 15 residues. The germline V gene has CDR1 SGHDT and CDR2 YYEEEE. V shed 4 bases, J shed 0 bases, and the junction held 6 bases outside the gene matches. CDR3 protein: CASSRLARSSYEQYV. CDR3 coding DNA: TGTGCCAGCAGCAGACTAGCGCGAAGCTCCTACGAGCAGTACGTC.

This chain uses TRBV25-1 with TRBJ1-2; no reliable D call. There are 15 residues in the CDR3. Trimming cost V 0 bases and J 7 bases, with 15 bases left between them. Germline V gives CDR1 MGHDK, CDR2 SYGVNS. The chain's CDR3 is CASSEYGRELGGYTF. The CDR3 DNA sequence: TGTGCCAGCAGTGAATATGGGAGGGAACTGGGTGGCTACACCTTC.

The CDR3 spells CASARSRQASGANVLTF. The CDR3 bases are TGTGCCAGCGCCCGGTCAAGACAGGCCTCTGGGGCCAACGTCCTGACTTTC. The chain combines TRBV2 with TRBJ2-6, with D possibly being TRBD1 (6 bases). V lost 8 bases and J lost 0, with 17 bases in between. Germline loops: CDR1 SNHLY, CDR2 FYNNEI. The CDR3 spans 17 residues.

The gene calls are TRBV6-6 and TRBJ2-3; 10 nucleotides match TRBD2. This CDR3 is 14 amino acids long. With 8 bases clipped from V and 2 bases from J, the junction kept 4 bases outside the gene matches. Germline loops: CDR1 MNHNY, CDR2 SVGAGI (reference sequence). The CDR3 nucleotides read TGTGCCAGCGGCGGACTAGCGGTCACAGATACGCAGTATTTT. Its translation: CASGGLAVTDTQYF.

The rearrangement joins TRBV4-2 to TRBJ2-4; 9 bases match TRBD2. The V gene's germline CDR1 is LGHNA and CDR2 YNFKEQ. This CDR3 region has 18 residues. The J segment lost 2 bases and the V segment lost 0 bases, leaving 8 bases of the junction unmatched. The chain's CDR3 is CASSQDQVAGVPKNIQYF. As DNA, the CDR3 is TGTGCCAGCAGCCAAGATCAGGTAGCGGGAGTCCCCAAAAACATTCAGTACTTC.

The chain employs TRBV2 and TRBJ1-2, with TRBD1 as a possible D gene (6 bases). From germline, CDR1 is SNHLY and CDR2 FYNNEI. The CDR3 covers 12 residues. Between the trimmed V and J ends, which lost 6 bases and 5 bases, there was a span of 10 bases. The CDR3 nucleotides are TGTGCCAGCAGCGGGACATCGTATGGCTACACCTTC. It specifies CASSGTSYGYTF.

The CDR3 coding sequence is TGTGCCAGCAGCCTAGCGGGAGTAACCGGGGAGCTGTTTTTT. It codes for CASSLAGVTGELFF. This chain joins TRBV9 and TRBJ2-2; 10 bases are a match to TRBD2. The CDR3 contains 14 residues. Losses at the gene ends were 4 bases for V and 5 bases for J; bases not matched to a gene: 2. The germline gives CDR1 SGDLS, CDR2 YYNGEE.

This clone was counted between two and nine times. The gene calls are TRBV7-6 and TRBJ2-3; 7 bases map to TRBD1. After removal of 1 base from V and 8 bases from J, the junction contained 3 bases not matched to a gene. Germline V lookup: CDR1 SGHVS, CDR2 FNYEAQ. The CDR3 is made up of 13 amino acids. Here the CDR3 DNA reads TGTGCCAGCAGCTTAGAGACAGGGAGTACGCAGTATTTT. Protein: CASSLETGSTQYF.

The rearrangement joins TRBV19 to TRBJ2-5, with D possibly matching TRBD1 (6 bases). Germline values: CDR1 LNHDA, CDR2 SQIVND (reference sequence). V lost 2 bases and J lost 5, with 12 bases in between. The CDR3 loop spans 14 amino acids. The CDR3 nucleotides read TGTGCCAGTAGTATATACGGACAGAGGGAGACCCAGTACTTC. Its protein is CASSIYGQRETQYF.

The chain links TRBV28 to TRBJ2-7; the match to TRBD1 covers 8 bases. The CDR3 has 14 amino acids. The germline V gene has CDR1 MDHEN and CDR2 SYDVKM. The V segment lost 6 bases and the J segment 4 bases; nucleotides outside the gene matches: 8. The CDR3 loop is CASRAGGESYEQYF. CDR3 coding DNA: TGTGCCAGCAGGGCAGGGGGCGAGTCGTACGAGCAGTACTTC. Filled out from reference TRBV28 and TRBJ2-7, the complete variable domain reads DVKVTQSSRYLVKRTGEKVFLECVQDMDHENMFWYRQDPGLGLRLIYFSYDVKMKEKGDIPEGYSVSREKKERFSLILESASTNQTSMYLCASRAGGESYEQYFGPGTRLTVT.

This sequence joins TRBV7-9 and TRBJ2-7; 7 nucleotides line up with TRBD1. Trimming removed 5 bases from V and 6 bases from J; junction bases left unmatched: 4. Germline V gene lookup returns CDR1 SEHNR and CDR2 FQNEAQ (reference sequence). This CDR3 has 12 residues. CDR3 in amino acids: CASSPDRVEQYV. CDR3 sequence (DNA): TGTGCCAGCAGCCCCGACAGGGTCGAGCAGTACGTC.

The V and J genes are TRBV30 and TRBJ2-1, with TRBD2 as a possible D gene (6 bases). The CDR3 has 14 amino acids. In germline, CDR1 is GTSNPN, CDR2 SVGIG (reference sequence). V was shortened by 2 bases and J by 9 bases, with 17 bases between the two germline ends. The CDR3: CAWSKGLLALEQFF. The CDR3, as DNA: TGTGCCTGGAGTAAAGGACTACTGGCGCTTGAGCAGTTCTTC.

The chain carries TRBV9 and TRBJ2-7; 10 nucleotides line up with TRBD2. With 0 bases clipped from V and 0 bases from J, the junction kept 0 bases outside the gene matches. CDR3 length equals 15 residues. Per germline, CDR1 SGDLS and CDR2 YYNGEE. The CDR3 bases are TGTGCCAGCAGCGTAGGGACTAGCGGCTCCTACGAGCAGTACTTC. It codes for CASSVGTSGSYEQYF.